This TCR beta chain originates from a study of cytomegalovirus exposure and HLA in healthy donors. Findings and caveats of the study: First-cohort TCR clusters were later found to tend to co-occur in the 120 or so validation repertoires.

TCRdb keeps only in-frame clones here, not all; method: immunoSEQ multiplex PCR. Altogether about 60,000 clones are present, about 96% being singletons, with the ten largest covering more than 0.9%. From germline, CDR1 is SGDLS and CDR2 YYNGEE. This CDR3 has 15 residues. The ends were cut back, 0 bases at V and 0 bases at J, with 4 bases in the middle. Turning to this clone: As yet, its antigen is unknown.

The TCR was taken from a woman in her late teens or twenties in good health and CMV-seronegative. The rearrangement links TRBV9 to TRBJ2-6; D is unresolved. The sample was PBMCs. Here the CDR3 DNA reads TGTGCCAGCAGCGTAGCCAGCTCTGGGGCCAACGTCCTGACTTTC. Its translation is CASSVASSGANVLTF. Variable domain in full (rest from reference TRBV9 and TRBJ2-6): DSGVTQTPKHLITATGQRVTLRCSPRSGDLSVYWYQQSLDQGLQFLIQYYNGEERAKGNILERFSAQQFPDLHSELNLSSLELGDSALYFCASSVASSGANVLTFGAGSRLTVL.